This T cell receptor (beta chain) was recovered during a study of shared clonotypes between healthy human individuals. Naive CD8 cells lacked CD45RO and underwent positive selection for CCR7, leaving out terminally differentiated effector memory CD45RA+ cells. Trimming took 0 bases from V and 6 from J, leaving 10 bases between them. From germline, CDR1 is SGHRS and CDR2 YFSETQ. The CDR3 sequence is 14 residues long. Generated by immunoSEQ multiplex PCR, the TCRdb table keeps only in-frame clones and is missing some. In the table there are roughly 600,000 clones, nearly 98% of which are singletons. This chain uses TRBV5-1 with TRBJ1-5; possibly TRBD1 for D (5 bases). The source material was naive CD8+ T cells sorted from blood. The source is a man aged 30 to 45 in good health. The CDR3: CASSLEGLGQPQHF. CDR3 coding DNA: TGCGCCAGCAGCTTGGAGGGGTTGGGTCAGCCCCAGCATTTT.